This T cell receptor beta chain was observed in a study of technical replicates of blood from a few donors. V lost 3 bases and J lost 3, with 12 bases in between. Germline V CDR1 and CDR2: MNHEY, SVGAGI. There are 14 residues in the CDR3. The method was immunoSEQ multiplex PCR; TCRdb's version includes in-frame clones alone and lacks a portion of them. The data show tens of thousands of clones, nearly 96% seen once. The gene calls are TRBV6-5 and TRBJ2-7; D unresolved. The sample comprised T cells isolated from PBMCs. This sequence originates from a human donor in good health. The CDR3 loop reads CASSYSVTDYEQYF. The CDR3 coding sequence is TGTGCCAGCAGTTATTCCGTAACAGACTACGAGCAGTACTTC.